This T cell receptor beta chain was identified in a study of blood T cell repertoires in COVID-19. In the study overall: Acute-phase and convalescent COVID-19 samples originated in the United States, Italy and Spain. Sample material is recorded as cDNA or gDNA derived from T cells, B-cell-depleted T cells, or PBMCs.

The CDR3 is 16 residues long. Unmatched junction bases numbered 14, after V lost 5 bases and J lost 7 bases. The germline CDR1 and CDR2 sequences are ENHRY and SYGVKD. Original methodology: Amplified reference gene primers provided the basis for estimating nucleated cell counts. Repertoires were generated with immunoSEQ multiplex PCR, while TCRdb's copy carries only in-frame clones and drops some. The V and J calls and the clone size are those of that table, but D and trimming were determined from the DNA. The sample carries under 300,000 clones, roughly 88% recorded once. The chain joins TRBV10-3 to TRBJ1-2, with TRBD1 matching 9 bases. The clonotype originates from a woman between 40 and 55 years old with acute COVID-19. The source material was PBMCs or T cells enriched from blood (not recorded which). The chain's CDR3 is CAISKGQGRESSGYTF. CDR3 DNA sequence: TGTGCCATCAGTAAGGGACAGGGAAGGGAGTCTAGTGGCTACACCTTC.